A single sample is the source of the 7 T cell receptor beta chains below, sequenced in a study of blood T cell repertoires in COVID-19. Clones were read by immunoSEQ multiplex PCR, and TCRdb kept only the in-frame ones, dropping some. The table shows some 140,000 clones, with more than 60% occurring only once. Sequencing was carried out using peripheral blood. These receptors all come from a man older than 75 with acute or convalescent COVID-19.

The chain joins TRBV14 to TRBJ2-5, with TRBD2 as a possible D gene (5 bases). Trimming removed 3 bases from V and 1 base from J, with 6 bases in between. Germline lookup yields CDR1 SGHDN and CDR2 FVKESK. The CDR3 has 13 amino acids. This chain's CDR3 is CASSHGIQETQYF. CDR3 nucleotides: TGTGCCAGCAGCCACGGGATCCAAGAGACCCAGTACTTC.

The chain combines TRBV6-5 with TRBJ1-2, with 7 bases matching TRBD1. The CDR3 has 14 residues. Germline CDR1 MNHEY, CDR2 SVGAGI. V shed 6 bases, J shed 0 bases, and the junction held 4 bases outside the gene matches. Written as DNA, the CDR3 is TGTGCCAGCAGCCCCAGGGGGGCTAACTATGGCTACACCTTC. This sequence encodes CASSPRGANYGYTF.

V usage is TRBV12-5 and J usage is TRBJ1-3; D is unclear. The CDR3 is 14 amino acids. Trimming shortened V by 7 bases and J by 3 bases, and 13 bases separated the two germline ends. Per the germline V gene, CDR1 is LGHNT and CDR2 is FRNRAP. The CDR3 bases are TGTGCTAGTGCCCCGGGAAACAGTGGAAACACCATATATTTT. Translation gives CASAPGNSGNTIYF.

This clone was seen only a few times. This chain connects TRBV6-5 to TRBJ2-2; maybe TRBD1 (5 bases). V was trimmed by 6 bases and J by 0 bases, leaving 11 bases between them. The length of the CDR3 is 15 residues. Germline V gives CDR1 MNHEY, CDR2 SVGAGI. The CDR3 nucleotides read TGTGCCAGCAGACGAAAGACAGCGAACACCGGGGAGCTGTTTTTT. This gives the protein CASRRKTANTGELFF.

The rearrangement joins TRBV5-4 to TRBJ2-3, with a weak D call TRBD2 (5 bases). Trimming stripped 2 bases from V and 2 bases from J, with 12 bases between. CDR1 is SGHNT and CDR2 is YYREEE in the germline V gene (reference sequence). The CDR3 totals 15 residues. CDR3 amino acids: CASSLGGPTTDTQYF. CDR3 sequence (DNA): TGTGCCAGCAGCTTAGGCGGGCCCACCACAGATACGCAGTATTTT.

This clone has a single count. This chain joins TRBV3-1 (or the pseudogene TRBV3-2) and TRBJ1-5; the D is unclear. The CDR3 is 15 residues long. Per germline, CDR1 LGHDT and CDR2 YNNKEL (reference sequence). V was trimmed by 5 bases and J by 5 bases, leaving 16 bases between them. CDR3 coding DNA: TGTGCCAGCAGCGGGCCAACTCGGCATCATCAGCCCCAGCATTTT. Translation: CASSGPTRHHQPQHF.

The J gene is TRBJ2-1, the V gene TRBV19; 13 bases map to TRBD2. Germline CDR1 and CDR2: LNHDA and SQIVND (reference sequence). J gave up 7 bases and V 6 bases, and 6 bases lay outside the gene matches. This CDR3 contains 15 residues. DNA of the CDR3: TGTGCCAGTAGGCGACCGGGACTAGCGGGAAATGAGCAGTTCTTC. It yields the protein CASRRPGLAGNEQFF.